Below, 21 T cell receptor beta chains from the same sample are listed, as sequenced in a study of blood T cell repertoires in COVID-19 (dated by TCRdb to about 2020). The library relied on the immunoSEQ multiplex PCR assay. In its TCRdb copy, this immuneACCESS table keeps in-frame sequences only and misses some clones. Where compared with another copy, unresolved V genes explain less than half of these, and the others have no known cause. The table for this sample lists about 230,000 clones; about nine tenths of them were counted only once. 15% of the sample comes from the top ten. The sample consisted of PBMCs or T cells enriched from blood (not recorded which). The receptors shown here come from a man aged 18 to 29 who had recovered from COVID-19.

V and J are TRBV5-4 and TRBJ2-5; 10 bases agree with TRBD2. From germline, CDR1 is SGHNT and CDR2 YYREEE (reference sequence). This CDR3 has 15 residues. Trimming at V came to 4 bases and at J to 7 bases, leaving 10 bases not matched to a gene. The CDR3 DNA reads TGTGCCAGCAGCCATCCCGCTAGCGGGGGAGGGACCCAGTACTTC. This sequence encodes CASSHPASGGGTQYF.

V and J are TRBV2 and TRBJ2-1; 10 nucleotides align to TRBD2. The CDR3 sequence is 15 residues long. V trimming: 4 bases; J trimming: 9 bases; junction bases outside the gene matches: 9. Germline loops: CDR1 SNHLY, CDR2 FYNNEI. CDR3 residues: CASSAAGGGFGEQFF. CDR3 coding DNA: TGTGCCAGCAGTGCAGCGGGAGGGGGGTTTGGTGAGCAGTTCTTC.

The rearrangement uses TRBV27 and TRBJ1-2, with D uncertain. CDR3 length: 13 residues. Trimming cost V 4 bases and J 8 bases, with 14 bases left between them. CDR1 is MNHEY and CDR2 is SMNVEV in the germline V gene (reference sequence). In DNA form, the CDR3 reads TGTGCCAGCAGTTCCTCCGGGAGCCGGGGCTACACCTTC. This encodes CASSSSGSRGYTF.

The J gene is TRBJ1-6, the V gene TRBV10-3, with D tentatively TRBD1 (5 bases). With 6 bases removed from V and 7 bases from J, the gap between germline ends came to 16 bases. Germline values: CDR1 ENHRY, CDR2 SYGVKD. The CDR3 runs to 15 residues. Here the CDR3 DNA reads TGTGCCATCAGGGGGGGGGACTATGGGAATTCACCCCTCCACTTT. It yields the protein CAIRGGDYGNSPLHF.

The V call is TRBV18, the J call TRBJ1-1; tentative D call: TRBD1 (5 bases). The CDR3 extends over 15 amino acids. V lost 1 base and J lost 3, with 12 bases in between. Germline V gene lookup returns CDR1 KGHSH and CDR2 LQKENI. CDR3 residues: CASSPRQGDDTEAFF. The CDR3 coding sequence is TGTGCCAGCTCACCACGGCAGGGCGACGACACTGAAGCTTTCTTT.

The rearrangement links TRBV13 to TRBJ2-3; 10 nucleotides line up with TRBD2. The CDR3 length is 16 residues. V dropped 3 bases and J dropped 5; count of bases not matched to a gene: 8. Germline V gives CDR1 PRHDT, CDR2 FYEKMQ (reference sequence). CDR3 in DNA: TGTGCCAGCAGCTTTCCTAGCGGGGGAGATGAAGATACGCAGTATTTT. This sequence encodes CASSFPSGGDEDTQYF.

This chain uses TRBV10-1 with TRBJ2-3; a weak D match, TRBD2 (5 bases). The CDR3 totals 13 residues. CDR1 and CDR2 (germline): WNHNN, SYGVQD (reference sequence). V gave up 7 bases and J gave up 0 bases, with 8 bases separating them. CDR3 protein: CASTAASTDTQYF. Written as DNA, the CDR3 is TGCGCCAGCACAGCGGCTAGCACAGATACGCAGTATTTT.

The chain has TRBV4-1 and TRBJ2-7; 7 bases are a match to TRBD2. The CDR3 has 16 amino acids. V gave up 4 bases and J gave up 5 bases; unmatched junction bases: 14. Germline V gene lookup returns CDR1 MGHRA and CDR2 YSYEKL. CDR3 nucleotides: TGCGCCAGCAGCCCTCCCAGCACGGGGGGATTCGACGAGCAGTACTTC. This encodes CASSPPSTGGFDEQYF.

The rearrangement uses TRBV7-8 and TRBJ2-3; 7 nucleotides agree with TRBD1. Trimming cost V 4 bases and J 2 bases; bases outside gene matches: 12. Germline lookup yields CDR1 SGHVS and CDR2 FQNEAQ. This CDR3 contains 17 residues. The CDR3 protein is CASSSDDRVWATDTQYF. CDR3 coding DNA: TGTGCCAGCAGCTCGGACGACAGGGTATGGGCCACAGATACGCAGTATTTT.

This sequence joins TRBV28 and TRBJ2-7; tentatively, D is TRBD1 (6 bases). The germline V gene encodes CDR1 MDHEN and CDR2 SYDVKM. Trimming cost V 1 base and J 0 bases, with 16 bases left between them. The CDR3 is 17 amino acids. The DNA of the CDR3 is TGTGCCAGCAGTTTATTCAGGCTGAGGACAGCCTCCTACGAGCAGTACTTC. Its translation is CASSLFRLRTASYEQYF. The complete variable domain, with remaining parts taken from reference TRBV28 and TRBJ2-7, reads DVKVTQSSRYLVKRTGEKVFLECVQDMDHENMFWYRQDPGLGLRLIYFSYDVKMKEKGDIPEGYSVSREKKERFSLILESASTNQTSMYLCASSLFRLRTASYEQYFGPGTRLTVT.

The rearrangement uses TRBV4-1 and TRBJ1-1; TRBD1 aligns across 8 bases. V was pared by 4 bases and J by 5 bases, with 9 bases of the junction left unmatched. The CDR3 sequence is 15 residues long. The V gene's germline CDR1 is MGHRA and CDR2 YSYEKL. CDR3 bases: TGCGCCAGCAGCCGATTTACAGGGGGTAGTACTGAAGCTTTCTTT. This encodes CASSRFTGGSTEAFF.

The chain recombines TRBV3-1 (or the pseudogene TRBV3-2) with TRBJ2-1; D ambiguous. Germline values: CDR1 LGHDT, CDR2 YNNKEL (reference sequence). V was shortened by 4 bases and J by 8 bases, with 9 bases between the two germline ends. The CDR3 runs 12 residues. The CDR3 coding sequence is TGTGCCAGCAGCCCTAGTTCCTATGAGCAGTTCTTC. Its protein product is CASSPSSYEQFF.

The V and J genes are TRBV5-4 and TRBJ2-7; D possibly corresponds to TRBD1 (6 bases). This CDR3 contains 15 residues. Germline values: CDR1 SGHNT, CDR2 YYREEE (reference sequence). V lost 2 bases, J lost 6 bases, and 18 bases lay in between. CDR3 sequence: CASSLLPQGWGEQYF. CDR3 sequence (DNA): TGTGCCAGCAGCTTACTGCCCCAGGGGTGGGGCGAGCAGTACTTC.

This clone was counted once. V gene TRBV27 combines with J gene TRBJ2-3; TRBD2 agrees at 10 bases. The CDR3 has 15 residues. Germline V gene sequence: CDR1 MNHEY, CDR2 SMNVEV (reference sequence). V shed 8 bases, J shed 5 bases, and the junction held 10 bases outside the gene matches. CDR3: CASSALAGSGDTQYF. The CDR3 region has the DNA TGTGCCAGCTCTGCACTAGCGGGAAGTGGAGATACGCAGTATTTT.

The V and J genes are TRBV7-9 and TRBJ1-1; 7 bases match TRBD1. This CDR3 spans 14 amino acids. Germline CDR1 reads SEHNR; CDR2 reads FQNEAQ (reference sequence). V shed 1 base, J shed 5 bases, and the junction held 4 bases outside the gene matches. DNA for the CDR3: TGTGCCAGCAGCTTAGAATCGGACAGGACTGAAGCTTTCTTT. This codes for CASSLESDRTEAFF.

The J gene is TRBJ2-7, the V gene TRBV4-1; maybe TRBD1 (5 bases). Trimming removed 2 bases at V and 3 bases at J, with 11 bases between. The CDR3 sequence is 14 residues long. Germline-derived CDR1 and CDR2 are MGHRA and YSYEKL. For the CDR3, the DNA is TGCGCCAGCAGCCAAAATAACAGGCTCTACGAGCAGTACTTC. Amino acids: CASSQNNRLYEQYF.

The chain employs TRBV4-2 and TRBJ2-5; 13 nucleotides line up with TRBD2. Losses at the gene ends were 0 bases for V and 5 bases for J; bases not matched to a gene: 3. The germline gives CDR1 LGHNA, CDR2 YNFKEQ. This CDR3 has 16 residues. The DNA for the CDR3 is TGTGCCAGCAGCCAAGATAGACTAGCGGGAGGTGAGACCCAGTACTTC. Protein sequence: CASSQDRLAGGETQYF.

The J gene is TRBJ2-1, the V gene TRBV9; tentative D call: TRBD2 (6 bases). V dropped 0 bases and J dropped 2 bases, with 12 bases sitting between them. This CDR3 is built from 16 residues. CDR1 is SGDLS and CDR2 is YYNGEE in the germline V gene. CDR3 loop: CASSVDGRGTYNEQFF. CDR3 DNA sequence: TGTGCCAGCAGCGTAGACGGGAGAGGGACCTACAATGAGCAGTTCTTC. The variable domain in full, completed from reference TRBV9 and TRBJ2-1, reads DSGVTQTPKHLITATGQRVTLRCSPRSGDLSVYWYQQSLDQGLQFLIQYYNGEERAKGNILERFSAQQFPDLHSELNLSSLELGDSALYFCASSVDGRGTYNEQFFGPGTRLTVL.

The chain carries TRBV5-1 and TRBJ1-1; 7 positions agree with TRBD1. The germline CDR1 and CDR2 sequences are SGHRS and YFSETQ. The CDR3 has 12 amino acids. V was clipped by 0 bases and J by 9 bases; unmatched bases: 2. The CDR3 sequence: CASSLGQGKAFF. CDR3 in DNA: TGCGCCAGCAGCTTGGGACAGGGAAAAGCTTTCTTT.

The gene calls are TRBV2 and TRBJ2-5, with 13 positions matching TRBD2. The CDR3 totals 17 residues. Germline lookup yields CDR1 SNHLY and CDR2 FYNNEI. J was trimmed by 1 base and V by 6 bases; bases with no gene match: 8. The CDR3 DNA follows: TGTGCCAGCAGCTGGGATAGGACTAGCGGGAGCCAAGAGACCCAGTACTTC. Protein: CASSWDRTSGSQETQYF.

In DNA form, the CDR3 reads TGCGCCAGCAGCGAGCTGACTAGCGGAGATTACAATGAGCAGTTCTTC. Residues: CASSELTSGDYNEQFF. The rearrangement joins TRBV10-1 to TRBJ2-1, with TRBD2 matching 9 bases. The trim removed 6 bases at V and 4 bases at J, leaving 10 bases unmatched. This CDR3 has 16 residues. The germline gives CDR1 WNHNN, CDR2 SYGVQD (reference sequence).